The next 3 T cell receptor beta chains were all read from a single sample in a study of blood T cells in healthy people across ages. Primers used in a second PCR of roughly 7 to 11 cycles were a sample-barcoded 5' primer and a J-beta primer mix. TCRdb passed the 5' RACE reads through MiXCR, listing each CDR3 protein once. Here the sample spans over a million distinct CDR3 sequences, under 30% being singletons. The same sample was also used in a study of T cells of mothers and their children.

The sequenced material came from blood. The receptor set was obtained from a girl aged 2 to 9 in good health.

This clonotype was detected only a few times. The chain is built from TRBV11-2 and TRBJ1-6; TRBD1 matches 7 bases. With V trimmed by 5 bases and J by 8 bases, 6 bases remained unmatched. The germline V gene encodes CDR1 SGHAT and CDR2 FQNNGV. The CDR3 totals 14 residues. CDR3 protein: CASSHGQADSPLHF. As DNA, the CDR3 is TGTGCCAGCAGCCATGGACAGGCTGATTCACCCCTCCACTTT.

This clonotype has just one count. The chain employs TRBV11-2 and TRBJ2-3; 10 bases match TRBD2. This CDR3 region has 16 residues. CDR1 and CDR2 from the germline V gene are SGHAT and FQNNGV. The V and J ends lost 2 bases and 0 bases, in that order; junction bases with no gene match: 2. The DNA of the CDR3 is TGTGCCAGCAGCTTACCGGGACTAGCGAGCACAGATACGCAGTATTTT. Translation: CASSLPGLASTDTQYF.

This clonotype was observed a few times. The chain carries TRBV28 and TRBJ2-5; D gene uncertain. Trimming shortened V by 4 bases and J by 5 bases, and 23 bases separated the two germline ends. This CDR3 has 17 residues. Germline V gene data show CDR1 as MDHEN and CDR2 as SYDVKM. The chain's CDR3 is CASSYPSRWADRETQYF. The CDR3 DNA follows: TGTGCCAGCAGTTATCCCAGCCGGTGGGCGGACCGGGAGACCCAGTACTTC.